The 26 T cell receptor beta chains reported below all come from one sample, sequenced in a study of CD8 T cells in Susac syndrome. RNA in amounts of roughly 0.5 to 1 ug was reverse transcribed with random hexamers. Each CDR3 protein is one row after TCRdb ran MiXCR on the immunoSEQ multiplex PCR reads. The sample shows under 200,000 distinct CDR3 sequences, around 95% of them seen only once. The sequenced sample consisted of CD8+ T cells from PBMCs. These receptors were obtained from a human donor with multiple sclerosis.

The chain has TRBV29-1 and TRBJ2-7, with 12 nucleotides matching TRBD2. The CDR3 covers 21 residues. CDR1 is SQVTM, CDR2 ANQGSEA, per germline. J gave up 0 bases and V 7 bases, and 25 bases lay outside the gene matches. This chain's CDR3 is CSAIFAGVVLAGGLTSYEQYF. The CDR3 DNA follows: TGCAGCGCGATCTTTGCGGGTGTTGTTCTAGCGGGAGGGTTAACCTCCTACGAGCAGTACTTC.

The gene calls are TRBV27 and TRBJ1-1; no clear D gene. In germline, CDR1 is MNHEY, CDR2 SMNVEV (reference sequence). The CDR3 runs to 12 residues. V lost 6 bases and J lost 1, with 6 bases in between. The CDR3 DNA sequence: TGTGCCAGCAGGGAGCCGAACACTGAAGCTTTCTTT. Amino acid sequence: CASREPNTEAFF.

V is TRBV29-1 and J is TRBJ2-5; D ambiguous. CDR1 SQVTM and CDR2 ANQGSEA come from the germline V gene. This CDR3 has 12 amino acids. V was cut by 6 bases and J by 10 bases, with 18 bases left in between. In DNA, the CDR3 is TGCAGCGTCCTCAAGGACGGTGGGTGCCAGTACTTC. This gives the protein CSVLKDGGCQYF.

The V and J genes are TRBV5-1 and TRBJ1-5; TRBD1 might be the D (6 bases). In germline, CDR1 is SGHRS, CDR2 YFSETQ. V was cut by 4 bases and J by 6 bases, with 11 bases left in between. This CDR3 is 13 amino acids long. This chain's CDR3 is CASSHLGAQPQHF. CDR3 sequence (DNA): TGCGCCAGCAGCCATCTGGGGGCTCAGCCCCAGCATTTT.

V gene TRBV9 combines with J gene TRBJ2-7; D is ambiguous. The CDR3 runs 12 residues. Germline V lookup: CDR1 SGDLS, CDR2 YYNGEE. Deletions cut 2 bases from V and 5 bases from J, with 8 bases between. CDR3 loop: CASSVNQDEQYF. The CDR3, as DNA: TGTGCCAGCAGCGTTAACCAGGACGAGCAGTACTTC.

V and J are TRBV27 and TRBJ1-2; D gene ambiguous. This CDR3 comprises 15 residues. Germline CDR1 and CDR2: MNHEY and SMNVEV (reference sequence). V gave up 3 bases and J gave up 4 bases, with 15 bases separating them. CDR3 amino acids: CASSLGRTPLYGYTF. The CDR3, as DNA: TGTGCCAGCAGTTTGGGCCGGACTCCCCTCTATGGCTACACCTTC.

The chain joins TRBV20-1 to TRBJ2-2, with TRBD2 matching over 7 bases. Per germline, CDR1 DFQATT and CDR2 SNEGSKA (reference sequence). Trimming took 0 bases from V and 3 from J; bases not matched to a gene: 7. The CDR3 is 16 residues long. The chain's CDR3 is CSARDESGGDTGELFF. The CDR3 coding sequence is TGCAGTGCTAGAGATGAGTCGGGGGGTGACACCGGGGAGCTGTTTTTT.

The chain links TRBV6-5 to TRBJ2-1; D is undetermined. CDR3 length equals 12 residues. Germline CDR1 MNHEY, CDR2 SVGAGI. V lost 6 bases and J 10 bases, leaving 13 bases between the germline ends. The CDR3 nucleotides are TGTGCCAGCAGCTTACCATATGGAGAGCAGTTCTTC. Amino acid sequence: CASSLPYGEQFF.

The chain couples TRBV27 to TRBJ2-7; tentatively, D is TRBD1 or TRBD2 (5 bases each). The CDR3 is 11 amino acids. Germline values: CDR1 MNHEY, CDR2 SMNVEV (reference sequence). Trimming stripped 10 bases from V and 6 bases from J, with 13 bases between. Written as DNA, the CDR3 is TGTGCCACCGGGACCTTAGGCGAGCAGTACTTC. Protein: CATGTLGEQYF.

The chain links TRBV29-1 to TRBJ1-2; 7 positions match TRBD1. V gave up 6 bases and J gave up 4 bases; unmatched junction bases: 26. The CDR3 runs 19 residues. Germline CDR1 is SQVTM and CDR2 is ANQGSEA. The CDR3 is CSVKLDIRGRMRNLYGYTF. The CDR3 DNA sequence: TGCAGCGTAAAACTCGACATCAGGGGGAGGATGCGGAATCTCTATGGCTACACCTTC. The full variable domain, with the rest looked up from reference TRBV29-1 and TRBJ1-2, is SAVISQKPSRDICQRGTSLTIQCQVDSQVTMMFWYRQQPGQSLTLIATANQGSEATYESGFVIDKFPISRPNLTFSTLTVSNMSPEDSSIYLCSVKLDIRGRMRNLYGYTFGSGTRLTVV.

The genes are TRBV20-1 and TRBJ1-2, with D unclear. Trimming took 2 bases from V and 6 from J, leaving 13 bases between them. CDR1 and CDR2 (germline): DFQATT, SNEGSKA (reference sequence). The CDR3 contains 13 residues. DNA for the CDR3: TGCAGTGCTAGAACACCGGGATCCCATGGCTACACCTTC. Protein: CSARTPGSHGYTF.

The rearrangement joins TRBV3-1 to TRBJ1-5, with D tentatively TRBD1 (5 bases). Trimming pared 0 bases from V and 6 bases from J, leaving 6 bases between. Germline-derived CDR1 and CDR2 are LGHDT and YNNKEL (reference sequence). The CDR3 covers 13 residues. The CDR3 nucleotides read TGTGCCAGCAGCCAAGAAAGGGGTCAGCCCCAGCATTTT. This gives the protein CASSQERGQPQHF.

The chain carries TRBV18 and TRBJ2-1, with 11 bases aligning to TRBD2. Germline trimming cut 2 bases from V and 3 bases from J; bases unmatched to any gene: 3. This CDR3 is built from 16 residues. CDR1 KGHSH and CDR2 LQKENI come from the germline V gene. CDR3 sequence: CASSPDGTSGYNEQFF. The CDR3 DNA sequence: TGTGCCAGCTCACCAGACGGGACTAGCGGCTACAATGAGCAGTTCTTC.

The V call is TRBV18, the J call TRBJ1-5; D gene unclear. Looked up from germline, CDR1 is KGHSH and CDR2 is LQKENI. The length of the CDR3 is 16 residues. With 2 bases removed from V and 3 bases from J, the gap between germline ends came to 14 bases. In nucleotides, the CDR3 is TGTGCCAGCTCACCATCCCCCGGATCCTACAATCAGCCCCAGCATTTT. Protein product: CASSPSPGSYNQPQHF.

The chain recombines TRBV27 with TRBJ1-5, with D unresolved. This CDR3 has 15 residues. Trimming removed 8 bases from V and 5 bases from J, with 19 bases in between. The germline V gene encodes CDR1 MNHEY and CDR2 SMNVEV (reference sequence). This CDR3 reads CASREVTSTHQPQHF. The CDR3 DNA is TGTGCCAGCCGTGAGGTCACCTCAACCCATCAGCCCCAGCATTTT.

This clonotype was picked up a small number of times. The chain employs TRBV18 and TRBJ2-1, with D perhaps being TRBD1 or TRBD2 (5 bases each). CDR3 length: 15 amino acids. Deletions cut 3 bases from V and 2 bases from J, with 11 bases between. Per germline, CDR1 KGHSH and CDR2 LQKENI. As DNA, the CDR3 is TGTGCCAGCTCACCCGGGACGGCAGCCTACAATGAGCAGTTCTTC. It encodes CASSPGTAAYNEQFF. The entire variable domain, with the rest obtained from reference TRBV18 and TRBJ2-1, is as follows: NAGVMQNPRHLVRRRGQEARLRCSPMKGHSHVYWYRQLPEEGLKFMVYLQKENIIDESGMPKERFSAEFPKEGPSILRIQQVVRGDSAAYFCASSPGTAAYNEQFFGPGTRLTVL.

This clonotype has just one count. This chain connects TRBV25-1 to TRBJ1-2; D ambiguous. The CDR3 is made up of 12 amino acids. V lost 5 bases and J lost 7, with 11 bases in between. The germline CDR1 and CDR2 sequences are MGHDK and SYGVNS. This CDR3 reads CASSLGDLGYTF. CDR3 nucleotides: TGTGCCAGCAGTCTCGGGGATCTTGGCTACACCTTC.

This clonotype was detected once. The CDR3 bases are TGTGCCAGCAGTGAAAGAGTTTCCTACGAGCAGTACTTC. It yields the protein CASSERVSYEQYF. The chain joins TRBV6-1 to TRBJ2-7; no clear D. CDR1 is MNHNS, CDR2 SASEGT, per germline. The V gene lost 2 bases and the J gene lost 1 base, with 6 bases spanning the gap. The length of the CDR3 is 13 residues.

The rearrangement links TRBV20-1 to TRBJ1-1; D not resolved. The germline gives CDR1 DFQATT, CDR2 SNEGSKA (reference sequence). The CDR3 sequence is 12 residues long. V was pared by 6 bases and J by 8 bases, with 16 bases between. Here the CDR3 DNA reads TGCAGTGCGAGCCGATCCGGGAACGAAGCTTTCTTT. Translated, it gives CSASRSGNEAFF.

V gene TRBV27 combines with J gene TRBJ1-2; TRBD1 matches 11 bases. Losses at the gene ends were 2 bases for V and 7 bases for J; bases not matched to a gene: 9. CDR1 and CDR2 (germline): MNHEY, SMNVEV (reference sequence). The CDR3 extends over 16 amino acids. The CDR3 DNA follows: TGTGCCAGCAGTTTAGAAGGACAGGGGGCTAGCAGTGGCTACACCTTC. It translates to CASSLEGQGASSGYTF.

The V gene is TRBV3-1, the J gene TRBJ2-2; tentatively, D is TRBD2 (6 bases). Looked up from germline, CDR1 is LGHDT and CDR2 is YNNKEL (reference sequence). With 5 bases removed from V and 0 bases from J, the gap between germline ends came to 13 bases. The CDR3 runs 16 residues. CDR3 bases: TGTGCCAGCAGCTTCCCTAGCGTATCGAACACCGGGGAGCTGTTTTTT. Protein sequence: CASSFPSVSNTGELFF. Drawing the rest from reference TRBV3-1 and TRBJ2-2, the complete variable domain is DTAVSQTPKYLVTQMGNDKSIKCEQNLGHDTMYWYKQDSKKFLKIMFSYNNKELIINETVPNRFSPKSPDKAHLNLHINSLELGDSAVYFCASSFPSVSNTGELFFGEGSRLTVL.

V and J are TRBV7-9 and TRBJ2-1; unclear D gene. The CDR3 sequence is 14 residues long. CDR1 SEHNR and CDR2 FQNEAQ come from the germline V gene (reference sequence). Trimming removed 1 base from V and 0 bases from J, with 4 bases in between. CDR3 DNA: TGTGCCAGCAGCTTAGGCACCTCCTACAATGAGCAGTTCTTC. It codes for CASSLGTSYNEQFF.

The rearrangement uses TRBV7-2 and TRBJ2-5, with TRBD2 matching 11 bases. CDR3 length: 15 amino acids. Trimming took 1 base from V and 4 from J; bases not matched to a gene: 2. The germline CDR1 and CDR2 sequences are SGHTA and FQGNSA. CDR3 residues: CASSLVAGGPETQYF. The CDR3 DNA is TGTGCCAGCAGCTTAGTAGCGGGGGGGCCAGAGACCCAGTACTTC.

This chain uses TRBV7-9 with TRBJ2-3; D is undetermined. Germline values: CDR1 SEHNR, CDR2 FQNEAQ (reference sequence). This CDR3 comprises 11 residues. Trimming took 11 bases from V and 6 from J, leaving 12 bases between them. Written as DNA, the CDR3 is TGTGCCGCGTGGGTTATCGATACGCAGTATTTT. Protein sequence: CAAWVIDTQYF.

V usage is TRBV7-2 and J usage is TRBJ2-1; the D call may be TRBD1 or TRBD2 (5 bases each). In germline, CDR1 is SGHTA, CDR2 FQGNSA. The CDR3 is made up of 13 amino acids. The CDR3 coding sequence is TGTTTGGGGGTCAAACCCACCTACAATGAGCAGTTCTTC. It encodes CLGVKPTYNEQFF.

The rearrangement links TRBV4-2 to TRBJ2-3, with a weak D call TRBD2 (6 bases). Germline V gives CDR1 LGHNA, CDR2 YNFKEQ. The CDR3 sequence is 16 residues long. The V and J ends lost 5 bases and 3 bases respectively, with 18 bases between them. DNA for the CDR3: TGTGCCAGCAGCTCGCCTGGCGGGGTGAATACAGATACGCAGTATTTT. It codes for CASSSPGGVNTDTQYF.